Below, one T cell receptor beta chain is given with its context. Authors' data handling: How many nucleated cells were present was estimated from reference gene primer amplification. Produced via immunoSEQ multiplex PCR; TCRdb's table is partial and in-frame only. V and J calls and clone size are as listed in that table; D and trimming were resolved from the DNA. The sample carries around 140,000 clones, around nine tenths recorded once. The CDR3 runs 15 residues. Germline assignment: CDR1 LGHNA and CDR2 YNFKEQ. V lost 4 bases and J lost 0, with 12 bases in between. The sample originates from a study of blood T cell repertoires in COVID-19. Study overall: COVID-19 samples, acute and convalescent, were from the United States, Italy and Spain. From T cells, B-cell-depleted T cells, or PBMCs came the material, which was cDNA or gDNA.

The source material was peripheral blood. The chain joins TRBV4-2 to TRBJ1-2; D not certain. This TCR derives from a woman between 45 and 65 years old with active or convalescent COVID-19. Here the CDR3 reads CASSLSGSPNYGYTF. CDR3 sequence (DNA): TGTGCCAGCAGCCTCTCAGGATCGCCTAACTATGGCTACACCTTC.